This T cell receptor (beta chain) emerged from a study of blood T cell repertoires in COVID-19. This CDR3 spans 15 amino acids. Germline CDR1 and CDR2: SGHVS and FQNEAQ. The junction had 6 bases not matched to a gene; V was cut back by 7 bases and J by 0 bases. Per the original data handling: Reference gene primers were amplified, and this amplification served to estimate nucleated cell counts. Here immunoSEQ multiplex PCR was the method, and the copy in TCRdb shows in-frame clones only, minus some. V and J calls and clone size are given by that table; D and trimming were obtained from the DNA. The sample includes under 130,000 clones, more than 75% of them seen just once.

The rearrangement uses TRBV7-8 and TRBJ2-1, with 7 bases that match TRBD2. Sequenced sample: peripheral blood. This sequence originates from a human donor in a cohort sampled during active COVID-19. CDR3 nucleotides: TGTGCCAGCACCCTTGGCGGGGGCTCCTACAATGAGCAGTTCTTC. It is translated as CASTLGGGSYNEQFF.